The present T cell receptor beta chain was sequenced within a study of CD8 T cells in Susac syndrome. Study outcomes and limitations: Acknowledgment was made by the study that its TCR sequencing and HLA analysis involved a relatively small number of individuals.

When the RNA was reverse transcribed, random hexamers were used with an input of 0.5 to 1 ug. It was immunoSEQ multiplex PCR that amplified TCR beta CDR3 across 54 Vbeta and 13 Jbeta. One entry per CDR3 protein results from TCRdb running MiXCR on the immunoSEQ multiplex PCR reads. The sample has about 300,000 distinct CDR3 sequences; 92% are singletons. The multiple sclerosis controls consisted of treatment-naive patients with relapsing-remitting disease, either stable or active. Notes on this clonotype: Its antigen is still unknown.

The sequenced sample was CD4+ T cells from PBMCs. The sequence was obtained from a human donor with multiple sclerosis.

CDR3 sequence (DNA): TGTGCCACCAGCGAACAGGGTCAACTAAATGAAAAACTGTTTTTT. Amino acids: CATSEQGQLNEKLFF. The chain is built from TRBV15 and TRBJ1-4; a possible D gene is TRBD1 (6 bases). Germline CDR1 is LNHNV and CDR2 is YYDKDF (reference sequence). Trimming removed 5 bases from V and 5 bases from J, with 15 bases in between. This CDR3 has 15 residues.